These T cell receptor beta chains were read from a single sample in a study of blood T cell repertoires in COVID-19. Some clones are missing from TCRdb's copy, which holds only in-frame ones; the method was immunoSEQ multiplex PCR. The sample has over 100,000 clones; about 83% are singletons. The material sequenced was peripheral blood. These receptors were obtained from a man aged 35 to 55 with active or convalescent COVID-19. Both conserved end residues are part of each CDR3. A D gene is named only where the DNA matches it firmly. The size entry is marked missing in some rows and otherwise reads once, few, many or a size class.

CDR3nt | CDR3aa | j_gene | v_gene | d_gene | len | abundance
TGTGCCAGCCAGAGATTACGACAGGGGGACTCGGCTGGCTACACCTTC | CASQRLRQGDSAGYTF | TRBJ1-2 | TRBV2 | TRBD1 | 16 | .
TGCGCCAGCAGCTTAATGGGACAGGGGTGGACAGATACGCAGTATTTT | CASSLMGQGWTDTQYF | TRBJ2-3 | TRBV5-1 | TRBD1 | 16 | .
TGTGCCAGCATACTAGCGACAGATACGCAGTATTTT | CASILATDTQYF | TRBJ2-3 | TRBV6-4 | TRBD2 | 12 | .
TGTGCCAGCAAGAGAGTACAGGGGGTTTACGAGCAGTACTTC | CASKRVQGVYEQYF | TRBJ2-7 | TRBV6-5 | TRBD1 | 14 | .
TGTGCCACGCACCCGGGACTAGCTTTGGGGGGCAATGAGCAGTTCTTC | CATHPGLALGGNEQFF | TRBJ2-1 | TRBV10-3 | TRBD2 | 16 | .
TGTGCCAGCAGCCCCAAGGGCAGGGGAGAGACCCAGTACTTC | CASSPKGRGETQYF | TRBJ2-5 | TRBV7-8 | . | 14 | .
TGCGCCAGCAGCTTAGAGGGGAGGGCAGTCGGTAATTCACCCCTCCACTTT | CASSLEGRAVGNSPLHF | TRBJ1-6 | TRBV5-1 | . | 17 | .
TGCGCCAGCAGCCAACAGGGGCCCCTGATGAACACTGAAGCTTTCTTT | CASSQQGPLMNTEAFF | TRBJ1-1 | TRBV5-1 | TRBD1 | 16 | .
TGTGCCAGCAGCGCCCGGACAGGGCTGGCCTCGAGCACCGGGGAGCTGTTTTTT | CASSARTGLASSTGELFF | TRBJ2-2 | TRBV7-2 | TRBD1 | 18 | .
TGTGCCAGCAGCCCAACGGGGCAGGGGAATTCACCCCTCCACTTT | CASSPTGQGNSPLHF | TRBJ1-6 | TRBV5-4 | . | 15 | once
TGTGCCAGCAGTCGGCGGGACGGCTCTTCCCCATCCCCTTACAATGAGCAGTTCTTC | CASSRRDGSSPSPYNEQFF | TRBJ2-1 | TRBV6-6 | . | 19 | .
TGTGCCAGCAGCTCCTCGGTTGGGGGAGGAAACTATGGCTACACCTTC | CASSSSVGGGNYGYTF | TRBJ1-2 | TRBV7-2 | . | 16 | .
TGTGCCAGCAGCTTATACCCCCCGCCGACAGGTTACGGAGAGACCCAGTACTTC | CASSLYPPPTGYGETQYF | TRBJ2-5 | TRBV7-2 | . | 18 | .
TGTGCCAGCAGCCAAGTTCTGACGACAGGGGTAAATAATTCACCCCTCCACTTT | CASSQVLTTGVNNSPLHF | TRBJ1-6 | TRBV3-1/TRBV3-2 | TRBD1 | 18 | .
TGTGCCAGCAGCTTAACGCGGCAAGAGACCCAGTACTTC | CASSLTRQETQYF | TRBJ2-5 | TRBV7-3 | . | 13 | .
TGTGCCACCAGCCCCGACAGGGACACAGATACGCAGTATTTT | CATSPDRDTDTQYF | TRBJ2-3 | TRBV24-1 | TRBD1 | 14 | .
TGTGCCAGCTCCGTGGAGACCTCCATGAACACTGAAGCTTTCTTT | CASSVETSMNTEAFF | TRBJ1-1 | TRBV6-5 | . | 15 | .
TGTGCCAGCAGTGGTCCGGGGACTGAAGCTTTCTTT | CASSGPGTEAFF | TRBJ1-1 | TRBV12-3/TRBV12-4 | . | 12 | .
TGTGCCAGCAGTCCCTCCTCCGGGGGTCAGTTCTTC | CASSPSSGGQFF | TRBJ2-1 | TRBV12-3/TRBV12-4 | . | 12 | .
TGTGCCAGCAGCTTCGACACAGGGGGCGCAGGAGAGACCCAGTACTTC | CASSFDTGGAGETQYF | TRBJ2-5 | TRBV7-9 | TRBD1 | 16 | .
TGTGCCAGCAGTGAAGGGACAGACTATCAGCCCCAGCATTTT | CASSEGTDYQPQHF | TRBJ1-5 | TRBV6-1 | . | 14 | .
TGTGCCAGCAGCTTGGGGGACAACTACGAGCAGTACTTC | CASSLGDNYEQYF | TRBJ2-7 | TRBV7-3 | . | 13 | .
TGTGCCAGTAGTTTTCCACCCAAACAGGGGGCAAGTCAGGGATACACTGAAGCTTTCTTT | CASSFPPKQGASQGYTEAFF | TRBJ1-1 | TRBV19 | TRBD1 | 20 | .
TGCAGTGCTAGAGAGGTTTTAGAGTACTTC | CSAREVLEYF | TRBJ2-7 | TRBV20-1 | . | 10 | .
TGTGCCAGCAGCCAAGTAGCAGGGAAGTTGAACACTGAAGCTTTCTTT | CASSQVAGKLNTEAFF | TRBJ1-1 | TRBV3-1/TRBV3-2 | . | 16 | .
TGCAGCGGCCGGGAGGCCGGAAACACCATATATTTT | CSGREAGNTIYF | TRBJ1-3 | TRBV29-1 | . | 12 | few
TGTGCCAGCTCACCGGGGGACTCGGGCAATGAGCAGTTCTTC | CASSPGDSGNEQFF | TRBJ2-1 | TRBV18 | . | 14 | .
TGTGCCAGCTCACCATTGGCGGGAAATGAAAAACTGTTTTTT | CASSPLAGNEKLFF | TRBJ1-4 | TRBV18 | . | 14 | .
TGTGCCAGCAGTGGTCGACAGGGGGCGCCGGGCACTGAAGCTTTCTTT | CASSGRQGAPGTEAFF | TRBJ1-1 | TRBV25-1 | TRBD1 | 16 | .
TGTGCCAGCAGCGTCTCTAGCTCGTTAACGGATACGCAGTATTTT | CASSVSSSLTDTQYF | TRBJ2-3 | TRBV9 | . | 15 | .
TGTGCCAGCAGTTTGGCAGGGGGCGCCTATGGCTACACCTTC | CASSLAGGAYGYTF | TRBJ1-2 | TRBV2 | TRBD1 | 14 | .
TGTGCCATCAGACCTGACAGGGGGCCTTACGAGCAGTACTTC | CAIRPDRGPYEQYF | TRBJ2-7 | TRBV10-3 | TRBD1 | 14 | .
TGTGCCAGCAGCCAAGAAAACAGGGTCGGCACTGAAGCTTTCTTT | CASSQENRVGTEAFF | TRBJ1-1 | TRBV3-1/TRBV3-2 | . | 15 | once
TGTGCCACCAGCATGGACAGGGCAAACACCGGGGAGCTGTTTTTT | CATSMDRANTGELFF | TRBJ2-2 | TRBV15 | TRBD1 | 15 | .
TGCGCCAGTCTCAACCCTAGGTGGGCAGATACGCAGTATTTT | CASLNPRWADTQYF | TRBJ2-3 | TRBV5-1 | . | 14 | .
TGCGCCAGCAGCCAAGGCCTGACGCCGGGGGCCCAGTACTTC | CASSQGLTPGAQYF | TRBJ2-5 | TRBV4-3 | . | 14 | .
TGTGCCACCAGTGATCCGAGCGGGGGTCACGCGGATACGCAGTATTTT | CATSDPSGGHADTQYF | TRBJ2-3 | TRBV24-1 | TRBD2 | 16 | .
TGTGCCAGTAGTATTGCCAGGGACACTGAAGCTTTCTTT | CASSIARDTEAFF | TRBJ1-1 | TRBV19 | . | 13 | .
TGTGCCAGCCTGGGGACAGGCTATGGCTACACCTTC | CASLGTGYGYTF | TRBJ1-2 | TRBV6-7 | TRBD1 | 12 | .
TGTGCCAGCAGTTTCCAGGGACAACCCCAGCATTTT | CASSFQGQPQHF | TRBJ1-5 | TRBV25-1 | . | 12 | .
TGTGCCAGCAGCTTAGCGGCGGGCCAAAGGCCCCAGCATTTT | CASSLAAGQRPQHF | TRBJ1-5 | TRBV7-2 | . | 14 | few
TGTGCCAGCAGTCCGGGTGACAGAATCTCTGGGGCCAACGTCCTGACTTTC | CASSPGDRISGANVLTF | TRBJ2-6 | TRBV14 | . | 17 | .
TGTGCCACCAGTGATTTGTGGACACGGATCCGGCAGCCCCAGCATTTT | CATSDLWTRIRQPQHF | TRBJ1-5 | TRBV24-1 | . | 16 | once
TGTGCCAGCAGCTTGGGGACAAATAATTACAATGAGCAGTTCTTC | CASSLGTNNYNEQFF | TRBJ2-1 | TRBV5-6 | . | 15 | .